This TCR beta chain was retrieved from a study of OX40 agonist ivuxolimab in advanced cancers. TCRdb keeps only in-frame clones here, not all; method: immunoSEQ multiplex PCR. The profile shows roughly 57,000 clones, 84% of them singletons. The study, taken as a whole, reports: Also showing low normalized T-cell clonal expansion were some of the nonresponders. Antigen specificity of clonally expanded peripheral T cells was not established. Both blood CD4+ and CD8+ T cells showed clonal growth by week 6 at 0.1 to 3.0 mg/kg.

As to this clone: Its specificity is not known.

Trimming shortened V by 0 bases and J by 5 bases, and 5 bases separated the two germline ends. CDR3 length: 12 amino acids. The germline V gene has CDR1 SQVTM and CDR2 ANQGSEA. This TCR came from an adult with an advanced solid tumor such as melanoma, head and neck, liver or kidney cancer. Sequences were derived from CD4+ or CD8+ T cells sorted from blood, sampled in a trial of the OX40 agonist ivuxolimab. This rearrangement joins TRBV29-1 to TRBJ1-3; unclear D gene. The CDR3 DNA reads TGCAGCGTTGAAGATCTGCGAAACACCATATATTTT. This codes for CSVEDLRNTIYF.